This T cell receptor beta chain was identified in a study of blood T cells in healthy people across ages. This clonotype occurred a few times. Germline CDR1 is DFQATT and CDR2 is SNEGSKA (reference sequence). The V end lost 6 bases, the J end lost 3 bases, and 11 bases lay between the germline ends. The CDR3 is made up of 12 amino acids. Then a second PCR, running roughly 7 to 11 cycles, was carried out with a sample-barcoded 5' primer and a J-beta primer mix. Tagging of each cDNA molecule was performed by a template-switch adaptor with 12 random nucleotides. One entry per CDR3 protein, called by TCRdb with MiXCR from the 5' RACE reads. In the table there are about 690,000 distinct CDR3 sequences, around two fifths of which are singletons. At least 7 million PBMCs were isolated per sample. Per sample, at least 5 micrograms of total RNA were extracted.

The receptor was derived from an elderly man in good health. This chain links TRBV20-1 with TRBJ1-2; a possible D gene is TRBD1 (5 bases). Sequencing was done on a sample of blood. DNA for the CDR3: TGCAGTGCAGGCGGAGGGGACTATGGCTACACCTTC. It codes for CSAGGGDYGYTF.